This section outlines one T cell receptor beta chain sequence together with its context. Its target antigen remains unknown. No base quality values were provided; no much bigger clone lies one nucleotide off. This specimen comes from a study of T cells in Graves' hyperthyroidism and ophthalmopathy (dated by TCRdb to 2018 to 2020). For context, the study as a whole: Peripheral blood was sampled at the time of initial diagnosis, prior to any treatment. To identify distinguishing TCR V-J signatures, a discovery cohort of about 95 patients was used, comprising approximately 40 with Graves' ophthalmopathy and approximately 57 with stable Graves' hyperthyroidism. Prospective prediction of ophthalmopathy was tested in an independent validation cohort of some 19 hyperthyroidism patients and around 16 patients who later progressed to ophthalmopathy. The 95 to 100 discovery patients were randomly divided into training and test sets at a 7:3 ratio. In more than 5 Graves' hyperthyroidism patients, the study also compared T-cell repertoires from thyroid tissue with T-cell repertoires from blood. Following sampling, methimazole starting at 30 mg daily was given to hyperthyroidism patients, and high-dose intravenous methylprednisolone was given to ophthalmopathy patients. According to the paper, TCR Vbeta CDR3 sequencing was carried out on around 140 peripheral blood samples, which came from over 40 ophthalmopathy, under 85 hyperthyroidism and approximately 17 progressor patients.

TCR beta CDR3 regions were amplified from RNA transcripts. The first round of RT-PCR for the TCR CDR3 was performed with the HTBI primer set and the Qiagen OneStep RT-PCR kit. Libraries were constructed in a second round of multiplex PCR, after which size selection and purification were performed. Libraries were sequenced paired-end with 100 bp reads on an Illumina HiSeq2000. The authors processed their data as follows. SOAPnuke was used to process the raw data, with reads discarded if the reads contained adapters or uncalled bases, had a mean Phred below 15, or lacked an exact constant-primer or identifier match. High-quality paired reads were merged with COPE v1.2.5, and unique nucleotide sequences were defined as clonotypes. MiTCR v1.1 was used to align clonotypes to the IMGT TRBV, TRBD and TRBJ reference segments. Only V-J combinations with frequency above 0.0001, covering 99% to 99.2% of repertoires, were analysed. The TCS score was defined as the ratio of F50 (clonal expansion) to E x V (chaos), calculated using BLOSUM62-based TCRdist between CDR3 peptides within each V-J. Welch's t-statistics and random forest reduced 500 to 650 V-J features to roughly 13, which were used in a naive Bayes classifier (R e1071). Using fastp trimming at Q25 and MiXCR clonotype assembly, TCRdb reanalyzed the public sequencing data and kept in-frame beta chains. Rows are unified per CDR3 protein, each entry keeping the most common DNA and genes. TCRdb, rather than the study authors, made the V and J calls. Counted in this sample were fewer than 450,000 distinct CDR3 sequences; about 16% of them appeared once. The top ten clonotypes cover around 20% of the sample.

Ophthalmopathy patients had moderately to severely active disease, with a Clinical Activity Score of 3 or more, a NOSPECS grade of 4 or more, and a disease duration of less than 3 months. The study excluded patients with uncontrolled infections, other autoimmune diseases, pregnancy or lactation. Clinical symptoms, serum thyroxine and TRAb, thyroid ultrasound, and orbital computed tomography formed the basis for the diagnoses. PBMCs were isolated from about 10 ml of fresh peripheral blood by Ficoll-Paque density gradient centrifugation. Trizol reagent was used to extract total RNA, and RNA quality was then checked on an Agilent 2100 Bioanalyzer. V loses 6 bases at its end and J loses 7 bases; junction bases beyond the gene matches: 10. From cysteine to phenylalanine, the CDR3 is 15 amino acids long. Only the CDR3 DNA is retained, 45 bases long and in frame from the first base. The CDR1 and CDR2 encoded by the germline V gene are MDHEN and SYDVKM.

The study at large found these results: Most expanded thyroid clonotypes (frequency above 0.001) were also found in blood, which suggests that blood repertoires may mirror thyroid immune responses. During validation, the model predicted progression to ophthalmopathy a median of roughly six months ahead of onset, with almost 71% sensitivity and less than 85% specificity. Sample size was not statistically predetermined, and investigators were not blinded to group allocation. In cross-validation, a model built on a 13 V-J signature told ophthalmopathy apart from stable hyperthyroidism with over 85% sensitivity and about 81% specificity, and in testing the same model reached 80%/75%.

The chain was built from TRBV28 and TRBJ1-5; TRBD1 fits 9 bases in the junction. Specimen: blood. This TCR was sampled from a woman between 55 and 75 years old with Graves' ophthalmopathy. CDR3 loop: CASSKDRGIRQPQHF. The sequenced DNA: TGTGCCAGCAGCAAAGACAGGGGGATAAGACAGCCCCAGCATTTT.